This T cell receptor (beta chain) was obtained from a study of blood T cells in healthy people across ages. Germline CDR1 reads SQVTM; CDR2 reads ANQGSEA. The CDR3 is 15 residues long. J gave up 2 bases and V 7 bases, and 11 bases lay outside the gene matches. This clonotype was counted only a few times. Through a sample-barcoded 5' primer and a J-beta primer mix, a second PCR was run for 7 to 11 cycles. The authors tagged each cDNA molecule using a template-switch adaptor with 12 random nucleotides. MiXCR, run by TCRdb on the 5' RACE reads, gives a single entry per CDR3 protein. The sample holds under 1,100,000 distinct CDR3 sequences, 25% seen once. These sequences were also reported in another study, on T cells of mothers and their children. That source adds: The study recruited a few healthy Caucasian mothers and their six children as donors. Nobody spotted any persistent microchimeric T cell clones.

This TCR was recovered from a girl under 10 years old in good health. The sequencing sample was made of blood. The genes are TRBV29-1 and TRBJ2-4, with TRBD1 matching over 7 bases. The CDR3 DNA is TGCAGCGCCGATGGACAGGAGAATTCCAAAAACATTCAGTACTTC. This codes for CSADGQENSKNIQYF.